The 25 T cell receptor beta chains given below trace back to one sample, sequenced in a study of shared clonotypes between healthy human individuals. Some clones are missing from TCRdb's copy, which holds only in-frame ones; the method was immunoSEQ multiplex PCR. The repertoire consists of over 950,000 clones, with roughly 80% occurring once and the leading ten covering over 0.8%. Sequences were obtained from memory CD4+ T cells from PBMCs. The sample's subset: CD45RA-negative fraction. The receptors were gathered from a man between 18 and 29 years old in good health. Some clones in this sample may be carry-over from other donors' samples.

In this sample, this clone turned up a few times. The chain recombines TRBV18 with TRBJ1-1; D is undetermined. Germline CDR1 is KGHSH and CDR2 is LQKENI. Trimming took 1 base from V and 2 from J, leaving 17 bases between them. This CDR3 is 17 amino acids long. CDR3: CASSPQHWVELNTEAFF. The DNA of the CDR3 is TGTGCCAGCTCACCACAGCATTGGGTGGAGCTTAACACTGAAGCTTTCTTT.

The chain uses TRBV9 and TRBJ2-4, with a weak D call TRBD1 (6 bases). Germline CDR1 reads SGDLS; CDR2 reads YYNGEE. This CDR3 is built from 14 residues. Trimming removed 5 bases at V and 5 bases at J, with 14 bases between. DNA for the CDR3: TGTGCCAGCAGTGAAGGGACACCCGAAAACATTCAGTACTTC. This sequence encodes CASSEGTPENIQYF.

The CDR3 spells CASRTGTDSYEQYF. In nucleotides, the CDR3 is TGTGCCAGCAGGACCGGGACTGACTCCTACGAGCAGTACTTC. J is TRBJ2-7 and V is TRBV7-2, with D perhaps TRBD2 (6 bases). Germline values: CDR1 SGHTA, CDR2 FQGNSA. The V and J ends lost 6 bases and 0 bases respectively, with 12 bases between them. The CDR3 has 14 residues.

J is TRBJ2-1 and V is TRBV28; possibly TRBD2 for D (5 bases). Trimming took off 6 bases at V and 0 bases at J, with 15 bases between the two ends. The CDR3 consists of 16 residues. Germline values: CDR1 MDHEN, CDR2 SYDVKM. DNA of the CDR3: TGTGCCAGCAGCACTAGGTCCCGGAGCTCCTACAATGAGCAGTTCTTC. Its protein product is CASSTRSRSSYNEQFF.

The chain recombines TRBV6-1 with TRBJ2-7; D uncertain. Trimming pared 2 bases from V and 3 bases from J, leaving 11 bases between. The CDR3 extends over 14 amino acids. Germline lookup yields CDR1 MNHNS and CDR2 SASEGT. CDR3 region: CASSEWPGSYEQYF. CDR3 nucleotide sequence: TGTGCCAGCAGTGAATGGCCCGGCAGCTACGAGCAGTACTTC.

The chain is built from TRBV11-2 and TRBJ2-1; TRBD2 matches 13 bases. The germline CDR1 and CDR2 sequences are SGHAT and FQNNGV. V was clipped by 4 bases and J by 8 bases; unmatched bases: 11. The CDR3 loop spans 17 amino acids. CDR3 in amino acids: CASSSEGLAGDRHEQFF. The CDR3 nucleotides read TGTGCCAGCAGCTCCGAAGGACTAGCGGGAGATAGGCATGAGCAGTTCTTC.

The rearrangement joins TRBV11-3 to TRBJ2-5; TRBD1 aligns across 9 bases. Per germline, CDR1 SGHNT and CDR2 YENEEA. The CDR3 is 15 residues long. V shed 4 bases, J shed 3 bases, and the junction held 6 bases outside the gene matches. CDR3 sequence: CASSSTWDREETQYF. CDR3 sequence (DNA): TGTGCCAGCAGCTCCACCTGGGACAGGGAAGAGACCCAGTACTTC.

This CDR3 is CATSITSNEQFF. DNA of the CDR3: TGTGCCACCAGTATCACTAGCAATGAGCAGTTCTTC. The V and J genes are TRBV15 and TRBJ2-1; D is possibly TRBD2 (5 bases). Deletions cut 6 bases from V and 6 bases from J, with 9 bases between. The CDR3 has 12 amino acids. Germline-derived CDR1 and CDR2 are LNHNV and YYDKDF (reference sequence).

J is TRBJ2-5 and V is TRBV6-5; D may be TRBD1 (5 bases). V was shortened by 7 bases and J by 5 bases, with 17 bases between the two germline ends. Germline V gene data show CDR1 as MNHEY and CDR2 as SVGAGI. The CDR3 is 14 amino acids. The CDR3 sequence: CASTVVRGGETQYF. DNA for the CDR3: TGTGCCAGCACCGTAGTTAGGGGTGGCGAGACCCAGTACTTC.

In this sample, this clone turned up a few times. The chain uses TRBV28 and TRBJ1-2; D unresolved. V was cut by 5 bases and J by 2 bases, with 12 bases left in between. Germline V CDR1 and CDR2: MDHEN, SYDVKM. This CDR3 is built from 14 residues. The DNA of the CDR3 is TGTGCCAGCAGTACTCGGACGGGAAACTATGGCTACACCTTC. Its translation is CASSTRTGNYGYTF.

The CDR3 sequence: CASSRLAGSGETQYF. The CDR3 nucleotides read TGTGCCAGCAGTCGACTAGCGGGGTCGGGAGAGACCCAGTACTTC. The chain has TRBV2 and TRBJ2-5, with 11 positions matching TRBD2. CDR3 length equals 15 residues. V shed 5 bases and J 4 bases; nucleotides not matched to a gene: 6. The germline CDR1 and CDR2 sequences are SNHLY and FYNNEI.

The genes are TRBV7-2 and TRBJ2-7; 8 bases agree with TRBD1. Germline loops: CDR1 SGHTA, CDR2 FQGNSA. This CDR3 is 15 amino acids long. The junction had 8 bases not matched to a gene; V was cut back by 6 bases and J by 1 base. The CDR3 nucleotides are TGTGCCAGCAGAAAAGACAGGGGAGAATCCTACGAGCAGTACTTC. It codes for CASRKDRGESYEQYF.

The chain recombines TRBV28 with TRBJ2-7; perhaps TRBD2 as D (6 bases). CDR3 length: 14 residues. V was clipped by 7 bases and J by 3 bases, with 16 bases between them. Germline CDR1 and CDR2: MDHEN and SYDVKM. The CDR3 nucleotides are TGTGCCAGCAATAGTCGGGGGATTGACTACGAGCAGTACTTC. As protein: CASNSRGIDYEQYF. Full variable domain (remainder filled in from reference TRBV28 and TRBJ2-7): DVKVTQSSRYLVKRTGEKVFLECVQDMDHENMFWYRQDPGLGLRLIYFSYDVKMKEKGDIPEGYSVSREKKERFSLILESASTNQTSMYLCASNSRGIDYEQYFGPGTRLTVT.

The chain uses TRBV7-3 and TRBJ2-5; 9 nucleotides agree with TRBD1. J lost 5 bases, V lost 6 bases, and 22 bases had no gene match. CDR1 is SGHTA and CDR2 is FQGTGA in the germline V gene. The CDR3 runs 19 residues. In DNA form, the CDR3 reads TGTGCCAGCAGGCGAGTCCCGGGACAGGGCCTTTTTACCGAGGAGACCCAGTACTTC. It yields the protein CASRRVPGQGLFTEETQYF. Supplemented by reference TRBV7-3 and TRBJ2-5, the full variable domain reads GAGVSQTPSNKVTEKGKYVELRCDPISGHTALYWYRQSLGQGPEFLIYFQGTGAADDSGLPNDRFFAVRPEGSVSTLKIQRTERGDSAVYLCASRRVPGQGLFTEETQYFGPGTRLLVL.

The chain links TRBV6-5 to TRBJ1-2; the match to TRBD1 covers 11 bases. Germline assignment: CDR1 MNHEY and CDR2 SVGAGI. Germline trimming cut 4 bases from V and 7 bases from J; bases unmatched to any gene: 5. CDR3 size: 14 residues. This CDR3 reads CASSWGQGVGGYTF. The CDR3, as DNA: TGTGCCAGCAGTTGGGGACAGGGGGTGGGTGGCTACACCTTC.

The CDR3 loop is CASSLQSGQETQYF. The CDR3 DNA follows: TGTGCCAGCAGCTTGCAGTCCGGCCAAGAGACCCAGTACTTC. The chain couples TRBV7-9 to TRBJ2-5, with D uncertain. There are 14 residues in the CDR3. Germline CDR1 is SEHNR and CDR2 is FQNEAQ (reference sequence). The germline V and J ends were trimmed by 3 bases and 1 base, with 9 bases remaining between them.

This clone was detected a few times. This rearrangement joins TRBV14 to TRBJ1-2; D gene unclear. CDR1 is SGHDN, CDR2 FVKESK, per germline. The CDR3 contains 15 residues. Trimming left V 1 base short and J 4 bases short, with 13 bases between. CDR3 sequence reads: CASSQVTAESYGYTF. The DNA for the CDR3 is TGTGCCAGCAGCCAAGTTACAGCCGAATCCTATGGCTACACCTTC.

V gene TRBV28 combines with J gene TRBJ2-1; no reliable D call. The CDR3 runs to 12 residues. CDR1 and CDR2 from the germline V gene are MDHEN and SYDVKM. Deletions cut 5 bases from V and 3 bases from J, with 5 bases between. The CDR3 sequence is CASSPSYNEQFF. The CDR3 region has the DNA TGTGCCAGCAGTCCGAGCTACAATGAGCAGTTCTTC.

The chain employs TRBV27 and TRBJ1-3; 9 bases map to TRBD1. The junction had 9 bases not matched to a gene; V was cut back by 4 bases and J by 2 bases. The CDR3 totals 17 residues. Per germline, CDR1 MNHEY and CDR2 SMNVEV (reference sequence). CDR3 sequence reads: CASSSRAYRGPGNTIYF. CDR3 sequence (DNA): TGTGCCAGCAGTTCGCGGGCCTACAGGGGGCCTGGAAACACCATATATTTT.

CDR3 bases: TGTGCCAGCAGTTCAGAGGGAGTGGAGCAGTTCTTC. Its translation is CASSSEGVEQFF. The chain joins TRBV11-3 to TRBJ2-1; D may be TRBD2 (5 bases). Deletions cut 6 bases from V and 10 bases from J, with 13 bases between. From germline, CDR1 is SGHNT and CDR2 YENEEA. The CDR3 is 12 residues long.

This clone was observed a single time. The rearrangement joins TRBV4-2 to TRBJ2-1, with 11 bases lining up with TRBD2. Germline values: CDR1 LGHNA, CDR2 YNFKEQ. The CDR3 covers 15 residues. Unmatched junction bases numbered 3, after V lost 5 bases and J lost 3 bases. The CDR3 is CASSAGLADYNEQFF. The CDR3 nucleotides read TGTGCCAGCAGCGCGGGACTAGCGGACTACAATGAGCAGTTCTTC.

The chain carries TRBV29-1 and TRBJ2-7; TRBD2 matches at 8 bases. V shed 4 bases and J 0 bases; nucleotides not matched to a gene: 5. The CDR3 contains 14 residues. CDR1 is SQVTM and CDR2 is ANQGSEA in the germline V gene. The DNA for the CDR3 is TGCAGCGTTGCTTCAGGGACTAGCTCCTACGAGCAGTACTTC. The encoded protein is CSVASGTSSYEQYF.

In this sample, this clone turned up a few times. This CDR3 is also generated by other DNA sequences in the sample. This chain links TRBV11-2 with TRBJ2-3, with 10 bases lining up with TRBD2. Trimming removed 5 bases from V and 1 base from J; junction bases left unmatched: 6. Germline V gene data show CDR1 as SGHAT and CDR2 as FQNNGV. This CDR3 contains 16 residues. DNA for the CDR3: TGTGCCAGCAGCCGGACCCTAGCGGGGGGCACAGATACGCAGTATTTT. This codes for CASSRTLAGGTDTQYF.

The chain combines TRBV2 with TRBJ2-2; D possibly matches TRBD1 or TRBD2 (5 bases each). Looked up from germline, CDR1 is SNHLY and CDR2 is FYNNEI. This CDR3 has 14 residues. Trimming stripped 3 bases from V and 6 bases from J, with 11 bases between. This CDR3 is CASSDGGEAGELFF. The CDR3 coding sequence is TGTGCCAGCAGTGATGGGGGTGAGGCCGGGGAGCTGTTTTTT.

V usage is TRBV6-6 and J usage is TRBJ1-3; D perhaps matches TRBD1 (5 bases). Germline CDR1 reads MNHNY; CDR2 reads SVGAGI (reference sequence). This CDR3 has 13 residues. V lost 6 bases and J 1 base, leaving 7 bases between the germline ends. The CDR3 DNA is TGTGCCAGCAGGTCAGGGTCTGGAAACACCATATATTTT. Encoded protein: CASRSGSGNTIYF.